This record concerns one TCR beta chain sequence. The antigen is unknown. The sample belongs to a study of T cell repertoires in cytomegalovirus infection. Study overall: Public signatures in TCR beta pointed to CMV infection and matching HLA type. Overall study results and limits: Individuals carrying CMV plus the relevant HLA were identified by cumulative frequency of public TCR beta families. CMV-specific TCR beta clonotypes restricted by HLA-C were the ones dominating the ex vivo response.

The CDR3 extends over 14 amino acids. Per germline, CDR1 MNHNS and CDR2 SASEGT. V dropped 6 bases and J dropped 0 bases, with 11 bases sitting between them. TCRdb re-derived calls from the reads in MiXCR, one entry per CDR3 protein. The table includes about 68,000 distinct CDR3 sequences, approximately 22% detected once. The J gene is TRBJ1-1, the V gene TRBV6-1; D unresolved. The sequence was obtained from a human donor in good health (CMV status not recorded). Some clones in this sample may be carry-over from other donors' samples. The source material was PBMCs, sequenced either directly or after in vitro stimulation (not recorded which). In DNA, the CDR3 is TGTGCCAGCAGATCCGACGGAGTGAACACTGAAGCTTTCTTT. Its protein product is CASRSDGVNTEAFF.